The next 31 T cell receptor beta chains were all read from a single sample in a study of beta chain features in type 1 diabetes. Whole-study results and caveats: Moderate yet significant TCRB CDR3 shortening was seen in Type 1 diabetes patients in all four CD4+ subsets.

For these receptors, no antigen is known. Expressed TCRB transcripts were sequenced because the entire RNA isolate underwent reverse transcription. TCRdb keeps only in-frame clones here, not all; method: immunoSEQ multiplex PCR. The sample comprises about 700,000 clones, over 10% of which are singletons, and less than 0.025% rests with the top ten. Sequenced input: naive CD4+ T cells from blood. All receptors derive from a man aged 18 to 29 with type 1 diabetes.

This clone was found a few times. Other DNA sequences from this sample encode an identical CDR3 as well. DNA for the CDR3: TGCAGTGCTAGGGGCAACACTGAAGCTTTCTTT. It specifies CSARGNTEAFF. This chain joins TRBV20-1 and TRBJ1-1; unclear D gene. This CDR3 has 11 amino acids. CDR1 is DFQATT, CDR2 SNEGSKA, per germline (reference sequence). The V gene lost 3 bases and the J gene lost 2 bases, with 4 bases spanning the gap.

This clone has just a few counts. The chain joins TRBV29-1 to TRBJ1-2; D ambiguous. Germline-derived CDR1 and CDR2 are SQVTM and ANQGSEA. The length of the CDR3 is 13 residues. The V gene lost 4 bases and the J gene lost 3 bases, with 12 bases spanning the gap. CDR3 loop: CSVGSGSDYGYTF. CDR3 nucleotides: TGCAGCGTTGGATCGGGGTCTGACTATGGCTACACCTTC. The full variable domain, with the rest looked up from reference TRBV29-1 and TRBJ1-2, is SAVISQKPSRDICQRGTSLTIQCQVDSQVTMMFWYRQQPGQSLTLIATANQGSEATYESGFVIDKFPISRPNLTFSTLTVSNMSPEDSSIYLCSVGSGSDYGYTFGSGTRLTVV.

The chain is built from TRBV5-1 and TRBJ1-5; D gene ambiguous. V lost 0 bases and J lost 4, with 8 bases in between. Germline V gene data show CDR1 as SGHRS and CDR2 as YFSETQ. The CDR3 runs to 14 residues. The CDR3 region has the DNA TGCGCCAGCAGCTTGGACAGTTTGAATCAGCCCCAGCATTTT. It codes for CASSLDSLNQPQHF.

The chain is built from TRBV15 and TRBJ2-7; 9 bases match TRBD1. This CDR3 is 15 amino acids long. Germline assignment: CDR1 LNHNV and CDR2 YYDKDF (reference sequence). The V gene end was trimmed by 5 bases and the J gene end by 1 base; junction bases not matched to a gene: 6. This CDR3 is CATSRDRAPSYEQYF. CDR3 bases: TGTGCCACCAGCCGGGACAGGGCCCCTTCCTACGAGCAGTACTTC. The variable domain in full, completed from reference TRBV15 and TRBJ2-7, reads DAMVIQNPRYQVTQFGKPVTLSCSQTLNHNVMYWYQQKSSQAPKLLFHYYDKDFNNEADTPDNFQSRRPNTSFCFLDIRSPGLGDTAMYLCATSRDRAPSYEQYFGPGTRLTVT.

The V gene is TRBV14, the J gene TRBJ2-7; 7 bases fit TRBD2. Germline CDR1 is SGHDN and CDR2 is FVKESK. There are 17 residues in the CDR3. V lost 1 base to trimming and J lost 0 bases; unmatched junction nucleotides: 9. This CDR3 reads CASSQARGISFSYEQYF. The CDR3, as DNA: TGTGCCAGCAGCCAAGCGCGGGGGATATCTTTCTCCTACGAGCAGTACTTC. Based on the CDR3 plus reference TRBV14 and TRBJ2-7, the full variable domain is EAGVTQFPSHSVIEKGQTVTLRCDPISGHDNLYWYRRVMGKEIKFLLHFVKESKQDESGMPNNRFLAERTGGTYSTLKVQPAELEDSGVYFCASSQARGISFSYEQYFGPGTRLTVT.

The V and J genes are TRBV5-6 and TRBJ2-3, with D possibly matching TRBD2 (5 bases). This CDR3 contains 15 residues. The V gene's germline CDR1 is SGHDT and CDR2 YYEEEE. V was pared by 4 bases and J by 2 bases, with 14 bases between. CDR3 nucleotide sequence: TGTGCCAGCAGCCCCTCTAGCCTAATCACAGATACGCAGTATTTT. Its protein is CASSPSSLITDTQYF.

This clone was counted only a few times. The chain recombines TRBV5-1 with TRBJ1-5, with no clear D. The CDR3 consists of 15 residues. V was trimmed by 0 bases and J by 3 bases, leaving 10 bases between them. Germline CDR1 reads SGHRS; CDR2 reads YFSETQ. CDR3 in DNA: TGCGCCAGCAGCTTGGACGAGCCGCTCAATCAGCCCCAGCATTTT. The encoded protein is CASSLDEPLNQPQHF.

The rearrangement joins TRBV7-6 to TRBJ1-2; 8 nucleotides agree with TRBD1. The junction had 3 bases not matched to a gene; V was cut back by 4 bases and J by 5 bases. The CDR3 contains 13 residues. Germline CDR1 is SGHVS and CDR2 is FNYEAQ. The CDR3 DNA reads as TGTGCCAGCAGCTCGACAGGGGAGTATGGCTACACCTTC. It codes for CASSSTGEYGYTF.

The chain carries TRBV18 and TRBJ1-4, with D perhaps TRBD1 (5 bases). The CDR3 spans 15 residues. Looked up from germline, CDR1 is KGHSH and CDR2 is LQKENI. Between the trimmed V and J ends, which lost 1 base and 7 bases, there was a span of 13 bases. This chain's CDR3 is CASSPRRAQGEKLFF. In DNA, the CDR3 is TGTGCCAGCTCACCACGCAGGGCCCAAGGTGAAAAACTGTTTTTT.

This clone has just a few counts. This rearrangement joins TRBV15 to TRBJ2-7, with TRBD2 matching 8 bases. Per the germline V gene, CDR1 is LNHNV and CDR2 is YYDKDF (reference sequence). V was clipped by 0 bases and J by 9 bases; unmatched bases: 4. The CDR3 covers 13 residues. CDR3 sequence (DNA): TGTGCCACCAGCAGAGATCGGGGGGGAGTGCAGTACTTC. This sequence encodes CATSRDRGGVQYF.

This clone turned up a few times. The chain links TRBV7-9 to TRBJ1-2; 9 bases are a match to TRBD1. The CDR3 totals 18 residues. Germline assignment: CDR1 SEHNR and CDR2 FQNEAQ (reference sequence). V dropped 5 bases and J dropped 4; count of bases not matched to a gene: 17. The CDR3 DNA follows: TGTGCCAGCAGCCGGCGGATGCACAGGGGGCTTTCGACCTATGGCTACACCTTC. Its protein product is CASSRRMHRGLSTYGYTF.

The chain joins TRBV2 to TRBJ1-6; 8 nucleotides align to TRBD1. The CDR3 consists of 14 residues. Germline CDR1 reads SNHLY; CDR2 reads FYNNEI. V shed 1 base, J shed 8 bases, and the junction held 1 base outside the gene matches. CDR3 loop: CASSEGTGYSPLHF. DNA of the CDR3: TGTGCCAGCAGTGAAGGGACAGGGTATTCACCCCTCCACTTT. The full variable domain, completed using reference TRBV2 and TRBJ1-6, is EPEVTQTPSHQVTQMGQEVILRCVPISNHLYFYWYRQILGQKVEFLVSFYNNEISEKSEIFDDQFSVERPDGSNFTLKIRSTKLEDSAMYFCASSEGTGYSPLHFGNGTRLTVT.

CDR3 residues: CASSLSGTGPSGTQYF. The CDR3 region has the DNA TGTGCCAGCAGTTTATCCGGGACAGGCCCCTCCGGAACCCAGTACTTC. V usage is TRBV25-1 and J usage is TRBJ2-5, with TRBD1 matching 8 bases. The germline V gene encodes CDR1 MGHDK and CDR2 SYGVNS. Trimming removed 5 bases from V and 8 bases from J; junction bases left unmatched: 16. This CDR3 has 16 amino acids.

The genes are TRBV27 and TRBJ1-1; D is unresolved. The CDR3 consists of 14 residues. Germline V gives CDR1 MNHEY, CDR2 SMNVEV (reference sequence). The V end was cut by 4 bases, the J end by 1 base, with 10 bases between. Written as DNA, the CDR3 is TGTGCCAGCAGTTCAGAACGGGAGAACACTGAAGCTTTCTTT. Residues: CASSSERENTEAFF.

This clone was counted between two and nine times. This rearrangement joins TRBV19 to TRBJ2-5; a possible D gene is TRBD2 (6 bases). Trimming stripped 3 bases from V and 0 bases from J, with 14 bases between. The V gene's germline CDR1 is LNHDA and CDR2 SQIVND (reference sequence). CDR3 length equals 16 residues. The CDR3 nucleotides are TGTGCCAGTAGTATGAATGGCGGGGTCAACCAAGAGACCCAGTACTTC. The encoded protein is CASSMNGGVNQETQYF.

The CDR3 coding sequence is TGTGCCAGCAGTACACTGGGGGGTGAGGGAACTGAAGCTTTCTTT. Encoded protein: CASSTLGGEGTEAFF. The rearrangement links TRBV6-5 to TRBJ1-1; maybe TRBD1 (5 bases). The V end lost 5 bases, the J end lost 5 bases, and 18 bases lay between the germline ends. The CDR3 consists of 15 residues. Germline V gives CDR1 MNHEY, CDR2 SVGAGI.

There are a few counts of this clone. The chain carries TRBV27 and TRBJ1-1; D is unclear. The V and J ends lost 0 bases and 11 bases respectively, with 19 bases between them. The CDR3 loop spans 15 amino acids. Per the germline V gene, CDR1 is MNHEY and CDR2 is SMNVEV (reference sequence). CDR3 in DNA: TGTGCCAGCAGTTTATCGGCGCTTGGACTAACTGGGGCTTTCTTT. Translation: CASSLSALGLTGAFF.

The chain couples TRBV6-1 to TRBJ1-1, with unresolved D. Germline CDR1 and CDR2: MNHNS and SASEGT. The germline V and J ends were trimmed by 3 bases and 1 base, with 12 bases remaining between them. CDR3 length: 15 residues. The CDR3 DNA follows: TGTGCCAGCAGTGACCCAGGCACGCCGAACACTGAAGCTTTCTTT. It encodes CASSDPGTPNTEAFF.

This chain links TRBV9 with TRBJ2-3, with 9 positions matching TRBD2. Germline trimming cut 0 bases from V and 1 base from J; bases unmatched to any gene: 6. From germline, CDR1 is SGDLS and CDR2 YYNGEE. This CDR3 contains 17 residues. The CDR3 DNA sequence: TGTGCCAGCAGCGTAGGTCTAGCGGGGCAACGCACAGATACGCAGTATTTT. Amino acid sequence: CASSVGLAGQRTDTQYF. The entire variable domain, with the rest obtained from reference TRBV9 and TRBJ2-3, is as follows: DSGVTQTPKHLITATGQRVTLRCSPRSGDLSVYWYQQSLDQGLQFLIQYYNGEERAKGNILERFSAQQFPDLHSELNLSSLELGDSALYFCASSVGLAGQRTDTQYFGPGTRLTVL.

This clone was seen only a few times. V gene TRBV5-1 combines with J gene TRBJ2-1; no firm D call. The V and J ends lost 3 bases and 7 bases respectively, with 17 bases between them. Germline CDR1 SGHRS, CDR2 YFSETQ. CDR3 length equals 15 residues. The CDR3 loop is CASSSGRSVWNEQFF. The CDR3 region has the DNA TGCGCCAGCAGCTCCGGTCGGAGCGTCTGGAATGAGCAGTTCTTC. The full variable domain, in which reference TRBV5-1 and TRBJ2-1 provide the parts outside the CDR3, is KAGVTQTPRYLIKTRGQQVTLSCSPISGHRSVSWYQQTPGQGLQFLFEYFSETQRNKGNFPGRFSGRQFSNSRSEMNVSTLELGDSALYLCASSSGRSVWNEQFFGPGTRLTVL.

The chain recombines TRBV25-1 with TRBJ2-1; D is perhaps TRBD1 (5 bases). Germline loops: CDR1 MGHDK, CDR2 SYGVNS. V was pared by 0 bases and J by 2 bases, with 14 bases between. This CDR3 comprises 17 residues. The CDR3 DNA follows: TGTGCCAGCAGTGAATACTACACAGGCTACACCTACAATGAGCAGTTCTTC. Its translation is CASSEYYTGYTYNEQFF.

This clone has more than one count but fewer than ten. The chain carries TRBV7-9 and TRBJ2-1, with TRBD2 matching 7 bases. J lost 6 bases, V lost 6 bases, and 11 bases had no gene match. The CDR3 contains 15 residues. From germline, CDR1 is SEHNR and CDR2 FQNEAQ (reference sequence). The CDR3 DNA reads TGTGCCAGCAGTCTCAGCGGGGATATGTCCAATGAGCAGTTCTTC. Translating gives CASSLSGDMSNEQFF.

The chain joins TRBV2 to TRBJ1-5; D uncertain. From germline, CDR1 is SNHLY and CDR2 FYNNEI. Trimming took 6 bases from V and 0 from J, leaving 3 bases between them. The CDR3 spans 12 residues. CDR3 protein: CASSGSNQPQHF. The DNA for the CDR3 is TGTGCCAGCAGCGGTAGCAATCAGCCCCAGCATTTT.

This clone has more than one count but fewer than ten. The chain couples TRBV2 to TRBJ2-2, with D perhaps matching TRBD2 (6 bases). Germline CDR1 reads SNHLY; CDR2 reads FYNNEI. With 2 bases removed from V and 3 bases from J, the gap between germline ends came to 7 bases. The CDR3 runs to 14 residues. The CDR3 region has the DNA TGTGCCAGCAGTGAATGGGAGGACACCGGGGAGCTGTTTTTT. Protein: CASSEWEDTGELFF.

Regarding this clone: At the DNA level, this CDR3 is encoded by other sequences in the same sample as well. The rearrangement joins TRBV6-1 to TRBJ2-7; 9 nucleotides line up with TRBD1. Germline trimming cut 5 bases from V and 2 bases from J; bases unmatched to any gene: 4. The CDR3 is 14 amino acids. Germline-derived CDR1 and CDR2 are MNHNS and SASEGT. DNA for the CDR3: TGTGCCAGCAGTTATACAGGGGGCACCTACGAGCAGTACTTC. It yields the protein CASSYTGGTYEQYF.

The V gene is TRBV6-1, the J gene TRBJ2-3; D possibly corresponds to TRBD2 (7 bases). Trimming left V 6 bases short and J 0 bases short, with 13 bases between. This CDR3 region has 15 residues. CDR1 and CDR2 from the germline V gene are MNHNS and SASEGT. The CDR3 is CASSLGGGSTDTQYF. The CDR3 DNA reads TGTGCCAGCAGCCTGGGGGGGGGCAGCACAGATACGCAGTATTTT.

The V call is TRBV7-8, the J call TRBJ2-7, with D uncertain. The germline V and J ends were trimmed by 6 bases and 3 bases, with 6 bases remaining between them. The CDR3 consists of 11 residues. Germline V gene data show CDR1 as SGHVS and CDR2 as FQNEAQ. In DNA form, the CDR3 reads TGTGCCAGCAGTCGCGGCTACGAGCAGTACTTC. As protein: CASSRGYEQYF.

The CDR3 spells CASSPPSYNEQFF. CDR3 sequence (DNA): TGTGCCAGCAGCCCCCCAAGCTACAATGAGCAGTTCTTC. The chain joins TRBV5-4 to TRBJ2-1, with D unresolved. The CDR3 is made up of 13 amino acids. In germline, CDR1 is SGHNT, CDR2 YYREEE (reference sequence). Between the trimmed V and J ends, which lost 4 bases and 3 bases, there was a span of 8 bases.

This chain uses TRBV7-9 with TRBJ2-1; possibly TRBD1 for D (5 bases). The CDR3 totals 12 residues. Germline assignment: CDR1 SEHNR and CDR2 FQNEAQ (reference sequence). Trimming shortened V by 3 bases and J by 9 bases, and 9 bases separated the two germline ends. The CDR3 sequence: CASSFGQGEQFF. The CDR3 nucleotides are TGTGCCAGCAGCTTCGGGCAGGGTGAGCAGTTCTTC.

This clone was counted a few times. Other nucleotide sequences in the sample specify the same CDR3. The chain links TRBV30 to TRBJ1-5, with 7 bases matching TRBD1. J lost 4 bases, V lost 5 bases, and 5 bases had no gene match. Germline V gene data show CDR1 as GTSNPN and CDR2 as SVGIG (reference sequence). CDR3 length equals 13 residues. CDR3 nucleotide sequence: TGTGCCTGGGCTGGGACAGCTAATCAGCCCCAGCATTTT. Residues: CAWAGTANQPQHF.

J is TRBJ1-5 and V is TRBV29-1, with D possibly matching TRBD1 (5 bases). The CDR3 spans 13 residues. Germline V lookup: CDR1 SQVTM, CDR2 ANQGSEA. V lost 8 bases and J 3 bases, leaving 14 bases between the germline ends. CDR3 DNA sequence: TGCAGCTTTGGGGAGGGGAACAATCAGCCCCAGCATTTT. It codes for CSFGEGNNQPQHF.